The text below deals with one TCR beta chain. This entry comes from a study of blood T cells in healthy people across ages. With a J-beta primer mix and a sample-barcoded 5' primer, a second PCR ran about 7 to 11 cycles. Each sample yielded at least 2.5 million CDR3-containing paired-end reads. One entry per CDR3 protein results from TCRdb running MiXCR on the 5' RACE reads. The sample lists 750,000 to 1,000,000 distinct CDR3 sequences, approximately 32% seen once, with around 9.6% in the top ten. Trimming left V 1 base short and J 3 bases short, with 16 bases between. The CDR3 length is 16 residues. From germline, CDR1 is MGHRA and CDR2 YSYEKL. A further study also used this sample, focusing on T cells of mothers and their children.

This sequence originates from a woman between 40 and 55 years old in good health. Sequenced: blood. The V and J genes are TRBV4-1 and TRBJ2-7; TRBD2 might be the D (5 bases). The CDR3 DNA follows: TGCGCCAGCAGCCAAGGCGCCAGCGGAGTTTACTACGAGCAGTACTTC. It is translated as CASSQGASGVYYEQYF.